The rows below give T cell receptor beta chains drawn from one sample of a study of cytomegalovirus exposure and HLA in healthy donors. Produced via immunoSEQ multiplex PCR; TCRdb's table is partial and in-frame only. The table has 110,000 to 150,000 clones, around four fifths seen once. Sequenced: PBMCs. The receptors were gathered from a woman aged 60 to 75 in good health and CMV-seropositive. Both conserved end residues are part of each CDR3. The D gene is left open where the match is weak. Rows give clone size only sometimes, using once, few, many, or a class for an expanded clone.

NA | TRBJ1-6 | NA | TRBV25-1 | TGTGCCAGCAGTGAATCGGGGTCACCCCTCCACTTT | CASSESGSPLHF
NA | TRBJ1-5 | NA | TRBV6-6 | TGTGCCAGCAGTTACTCGAGAGGAGGCAGTCAGCCCCAGCATTTT | CASSYSRGGSQPQHF
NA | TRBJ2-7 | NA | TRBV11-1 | TGTGCCAGCAGCTTAGAGTTCGGGACACACTACGAGCAGTACTTC | CASSLEFGTHYEQYF
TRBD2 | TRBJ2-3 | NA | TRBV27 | TGTGCCAGCAGTTCCGAGTCCTCACTAGCGGGAGTCCCAGATACGCAGTATTTT | CASSSESSLAGVPDTQYF
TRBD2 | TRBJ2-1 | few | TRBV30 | TGTGCCTGGAGTGCCGGGGGGGTGTATGAGCAGTTCTTC | CAWSAGGVYEQFF
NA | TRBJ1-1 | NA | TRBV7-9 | TGTGCCAGCAGCTTCGTGTTGAACACTGAAGCTTTCTTT | CASSFVLNTEAFF
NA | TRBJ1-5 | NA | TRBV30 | TGTGCCTGGAGTCTGGACGGAACGGGACAGCCCCAGCATTTT | CAWSLDGTGQPQHF
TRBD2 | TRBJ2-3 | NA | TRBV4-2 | TGTGCCAGCAGCCAAGTTCAGCTAGCGGGCCTAGGGGCAGATACGCAGTATTTT | CASSQVQLAGLGADTQYF
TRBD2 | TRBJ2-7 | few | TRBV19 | TGTGCCAGTAGTACCCGACTAGCGGGAGTTGGTGGGACCTACGAGCAGTACTTC | CASSTRLAGVGGTYEQYF
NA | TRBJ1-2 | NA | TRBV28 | TGTGCCAGCAGTTCAATACAGGGCTCAGGTGGCTACACCTTC | CASSSIQGSGGYTF
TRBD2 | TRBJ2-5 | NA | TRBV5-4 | TGTGCCAGCAGCAGGGGACTAGCGGGAGGGGAGACCCAGTACTTC | CASSRGLAGGETQYF
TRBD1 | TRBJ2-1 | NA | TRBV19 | TGTGCCAGTAGTGAGGGACAGGGGTTTCATGAGCAGTTCTTC | CASSEGQGFHEQFF
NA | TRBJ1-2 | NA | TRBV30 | TGTGCCTGGAGTGTACTTTCAGGGGAAGGCTACACCTTC | CAWSVLSGEGYTF
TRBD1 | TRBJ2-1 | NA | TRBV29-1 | TGCAGCGTTGACCTCCCCCCGGCCCCGGGACAGGGAGACAATGAGCAGTTCTTC | CSVDLPPAPGQGDNEQFF
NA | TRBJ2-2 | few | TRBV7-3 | TGTGCCAGCAGCCTGGACAGTAACACCGGGGAGCTGTTTTTT | CASSLDSNTGELFF
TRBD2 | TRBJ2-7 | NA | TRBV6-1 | TGTGCCAGCAGAGGGACTAGCGGGAGTTACGAGCAGTACTTC | CASRGTSGSYEQYF
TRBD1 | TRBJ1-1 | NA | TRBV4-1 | TGCGCCAGCAGCCATGCTGAGACAGGGGAGGTGGCTGAAGCTTTCTTT | CASSHAETGEVAEAFF
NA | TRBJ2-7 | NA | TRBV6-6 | TGTGCCAGCAGTTTCGCAGGGCACGAGCAGTACTTC | CASSFAGHEQYF
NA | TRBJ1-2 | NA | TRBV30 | TGTGCCTGGAGGGGAGGCCCGGGGCTCGGGAACTATGGCTACACCTTC | CAWRGGPGLGNYGYTF
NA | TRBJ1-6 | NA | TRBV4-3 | TGCGCCAGCAGCCAAGATCGCGAGAACCCCCATTCACCCCTCCACTTT | CASSQDRENPHSPLHF
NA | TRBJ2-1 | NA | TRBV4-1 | NA | CASSQLRRAGGLWEREQFF
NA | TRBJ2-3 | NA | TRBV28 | TGTGCCAGCAGTTTGGTTGCCGTGTGGGGGGGCACAGATACGCAGTATTTT | CASSLVAVWGGTDTQYF
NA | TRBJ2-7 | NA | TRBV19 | TGTGCCAGTAGTACAACCGGGTCCCAAAAAGCCGAGCAGTACTTC | CASSTTGSQKAEQYF
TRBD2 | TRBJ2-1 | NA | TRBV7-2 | TGTGCCAGCAGCTGGGGTACGGGAGGCTCCTACAATGAGCAGTTCTTC | CASSWGTGGSYNEQFF
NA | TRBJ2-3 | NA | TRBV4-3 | TGCGCCAGCAGCCAAGATGGGAGGACCTCGAATACGCAGTATTTT | CASSQDGRTSNTQYF
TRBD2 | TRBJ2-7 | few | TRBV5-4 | TGTGCCAGCAGCTTGGAGCTAGCGGGGGTAAGCTCCTACGAGCAGTACTTC | CASSLELAGVSSYEQYF
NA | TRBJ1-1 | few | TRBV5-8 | TGTGCCAGCAGCTTCCAGGGAATGAACACTGAAGCTTTCTTT | CASSFQGMNTEAFF
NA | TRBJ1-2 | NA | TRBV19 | TGTGCCAGTAGAACCCGGACTCCGGGCAGGATCGGATTGGACTATGGCTACACCTTC | CASRTRTPGRIGLDYGYTF
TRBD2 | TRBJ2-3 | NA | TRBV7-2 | TGTGCCAGCAGCCCCCGACTAGCAGCAGATACGCAGTATTTT | CASSPRLAADTQYF
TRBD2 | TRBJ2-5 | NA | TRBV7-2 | TGTGCCAGCGCCTGGACGGGGGGGGAGACCCAGTACTTC | CASAWTGGETQYF
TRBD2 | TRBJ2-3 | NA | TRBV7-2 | TGTGCCAGCAGCTTGGGGGGACTAGCGGGAGGGGGAGATACGCAGTATTTT | CASSLGGLAGGGDTQYF
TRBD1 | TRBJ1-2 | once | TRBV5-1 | TGCGCCAGCAGCACGGGGACAGGGCTGGCGTCTGGCTACACCTTC | CASSTGTGLASGYTF
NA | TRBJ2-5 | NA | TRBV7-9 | TGTGCCAGCAGCTTAGCAACGGAAGAGACCCAGTACTTC | CASSLATEETQYF
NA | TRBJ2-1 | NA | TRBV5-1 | TGCGCCAGCAGCTTGTCCTTTGATGAGCAGTTCTTC | CASSLSFDEQFF
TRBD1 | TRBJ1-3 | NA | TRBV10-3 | TGTGCCACCTTCGACCTCGGACAGGGGGATTCTGGGGTCTCCATATATTTT | CATFDLGQGDSGVSIYF
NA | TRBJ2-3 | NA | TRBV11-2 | TGTGCCAGCAGCTTAGAGCTAGCGAGGGATACGCAGTATTTT | CASSLELARDTQYF
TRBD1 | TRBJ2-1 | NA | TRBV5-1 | TGCGCCAGCAGCTTGGAGGGACAGGGGCACAATGAGCAGTTCTTC | CASSLEGQGHNEQFF
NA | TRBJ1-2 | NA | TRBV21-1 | TGTGCCAGCAGCCCCCAGGGGCAAGGGGGCGAGGAGGATGGCTACACCTTC | CASSPQGQGGEEDGYTF
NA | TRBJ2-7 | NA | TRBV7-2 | TGTGCCAGCAGCGAGGAGGTGGCACGCGAGCAGTACTTC | CASSEEVAREQYF
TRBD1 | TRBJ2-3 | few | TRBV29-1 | TGCAGCGGGAAACAGGGGGGCACAGATACGCAGTATTTT | CSGKQGGTDTQYF
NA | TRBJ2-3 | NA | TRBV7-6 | TGTGCCAGCAGCTTAGGGGCCGGATCCTCCACAGATACGCAGTATTTT | CASSLGAGSSTDTQYF
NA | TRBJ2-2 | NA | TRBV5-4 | TGTGCCAGCAGCTCGTCTAGGGGTCCCACCGGGGAGCTGTTTTTT | CASSSSRGPTGELFF
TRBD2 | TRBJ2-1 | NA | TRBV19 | TGTGCCAGTAGTATTTCTAGCGGGAGGGATAGTTACAATGAGCAGTTCTTC | CASSISSGRDSYNEQFF
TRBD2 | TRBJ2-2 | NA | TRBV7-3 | TGTGCCAGCAGCTTAATCTCTGCGGGAGTAGGCGGGGAGCTGTTTTTT | CASSLISAGVGGELFF
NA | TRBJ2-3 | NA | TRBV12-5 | TGTGCTAGTGGTTCGAGTACAGATACGCAGTATTTT | CASGSSTDTQYF
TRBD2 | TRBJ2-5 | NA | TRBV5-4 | TGTGCCAGCAGCCCTAAAACTAGCGGGAGGGCCCTGGGGGAGACCCAGTACTTC | CASSPKTSGRALGETQYF
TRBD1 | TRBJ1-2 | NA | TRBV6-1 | TGTGCCAGCGTGAGGACAGGGGTGTATGATGGCTACACCTTC | CASVRTGVYDGYTF
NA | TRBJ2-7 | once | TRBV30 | TGTGCTGGGGGGACCACCTTCGGCGACGAGCAGTACTTC | CAGGTTFGDEQYF
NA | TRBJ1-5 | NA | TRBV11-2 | TGTGCCAGCAGCTTAGATGGGGGGGAAGGGCAGCCCCAGCATTTT | CASSLDGGEGQPQHF
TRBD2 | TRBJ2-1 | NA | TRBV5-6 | TGTGCCAGCGGCTTGTCTTCGGCTAGCGGGATCCCCTACAATGAGCAGTTCTTC | CASGLSSASGIPYNEQFF
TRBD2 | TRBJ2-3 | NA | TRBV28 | TGTGCCAGCAGTCTCCTTCTCCCACTAGCGGGGGCCACAGATACGCAGTATTTT | CASSLLLPLAGATDTQYF
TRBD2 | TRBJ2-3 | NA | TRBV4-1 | TGCGCCAGCAGCCCCGATCCTAGCGGGAGTGTATCAGATACGCAGTATTTT | CASSPDPSGSVSDTQYF
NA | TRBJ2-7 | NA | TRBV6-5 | TGTGCCAGCAGTTACTCGGACACCCTCTCCTACGAGCAGTACTTC | CASSYSDTLSYEQYF
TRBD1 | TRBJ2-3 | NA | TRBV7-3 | TGTGCCAGCAGCTTGACAGGGGCACTTACAGATACGCAGTATTTT | CASSLTGALTDTQYF
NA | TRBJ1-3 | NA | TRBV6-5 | TGTGCCAGCACCCTCCCTGGAAACACCATATATTTT | CASTLPGNTIYF
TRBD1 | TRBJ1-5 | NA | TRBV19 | TGTGCCAGTAGTCCGTGGACAGGGGCTGGTCAGCCCCAGCATTTT | CASSPWTGAGQPQHF
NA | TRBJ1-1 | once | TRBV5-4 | TGTGCCAGCAGCTTAGGCGCGGCGGGCAGGGGCGCTGAAGCTTTCTTT | CASSLGAAGRGAEAFF